This T cell receptor (beta chain) was identified during a study of blood T cell repertoires in COVID-19. In the study overall: Sites in the United States, Italy and Spain provided acute and convalescent COVID-19 samples. T cells, B-cell-depleted T cells, or PBMCs provided the cDNA or gDNA that served as material.

The trim removed 0 bases at V and 8 bases at J, leaving 10 bases unmatched. CDR1 is SGHRS, CDR2 YFSETQ, per germline. The CDR3 length is 15 residues. In the original workflow: Reference gene primer amplification gave nucleated cell count estimates. This table comes from immunoSEQ multiplex PCR, and its TCRdb copy is limited to in-frame clones, with some not included. V and J calls and clone size come straight from that table; D and trimming were deduced from the DNA. This table holds roughly 250,000 clones, around nine tenths found once. This clone has just one count. Sequenced material: peripheral blood. The chain recombines TRBV5-1 with TRBJ1-1; TRBD1 matches 7 bases. The clonotype was recovered from a man aged 25-45 years with acute or convalescent COVID-19. Here the CDR3 reads CASSLGRDSKQEAFF. The CDR3 DNA sequence: TGCGCCAGCAGCTTGGGGCGGGACAGCAAACAGGAAGCTTTCTTT.